The present TCR beta chain was sequenced within a study of blood T cell repertoires in COVID-19. The wider study: The United States, Italy and Spain supplied acute and convalescent COVID-19 samples. Sample material is recorded as cDNA or gDNA derived from T cells, B-cell-depleted T cells, or PBMCs.

In this sample, this clone turned up once. Study processing details: How many nucleated cells were present was estimated from reference gene primer amplification. Measured with immunoSEQ multiplex PCR; TCRdb has only the in-frame clones, and not every one. That table furnishes V, J and clone size, whereas the DNA furnished D and trimming. The data show over 250,000 clones, nearly 90% seen once. Participants' own reports of clinical history determined their cohort assignment. This receptor was identified in a woman aged 55 to 70 who had recovered from COVID-19. What was sequenced was PBMCs or T cells enriched from blood (not recorded which).

The CDR3 DNA is TGTGCCAGCAGCTCCACCTCAGGGTTGCCCCAGCATTTT. This sequence encodes CASSSTSGLPQHF. The rearrangement uses TRBV11-2 and TRBJ1-5, with TRBD1 as a possible D gene (5 bases). Germline loops: CDR1 SGHAT, CDR2 FQNNGV. The CDR3 is 13 residues long. Trimming left V 4 bases short and J 9 bases short, with 13 bases between.